The text below deals with one T cell receptor (beta chain). The data were taken from a study of blood T cell repertoires in COVID-19. Study in general: From T cells, B-cell-depleted T cells, or PBMCs came the material, which was cDNA or gDNA.

Original processing methods: Nucleated cell number was recorded as an estimate derived from reference gene primer amplification. Data came from immunoSEQ multiplex PCR; TCRdb stores just in-frame clones and leaves some out. V, J and clone size were drawn from that table, and D and trimming were deduced from the DNA. Of about 210,000 clones listed, 70% to 85% are singletons. The CDR3 length is 17 residues. Sequencing input: peripheral blood. J is TRBJ2-7 and V is TRBV12-1; the D call in the table, TRBD2, was not verified against the DNA. TRBV12-1 is flagged as a pseudogene. The sequence derives from a man aged 50 to 59 with active or convalescent COVID-19. The CDR3: CASSFFGTSGSSYEQYF. CDR3 DNA sequence: TGTGCCAGCAGCTTTTTTGGGACTAGCGGGAGTTCCTACGAGCAGTACTTC.